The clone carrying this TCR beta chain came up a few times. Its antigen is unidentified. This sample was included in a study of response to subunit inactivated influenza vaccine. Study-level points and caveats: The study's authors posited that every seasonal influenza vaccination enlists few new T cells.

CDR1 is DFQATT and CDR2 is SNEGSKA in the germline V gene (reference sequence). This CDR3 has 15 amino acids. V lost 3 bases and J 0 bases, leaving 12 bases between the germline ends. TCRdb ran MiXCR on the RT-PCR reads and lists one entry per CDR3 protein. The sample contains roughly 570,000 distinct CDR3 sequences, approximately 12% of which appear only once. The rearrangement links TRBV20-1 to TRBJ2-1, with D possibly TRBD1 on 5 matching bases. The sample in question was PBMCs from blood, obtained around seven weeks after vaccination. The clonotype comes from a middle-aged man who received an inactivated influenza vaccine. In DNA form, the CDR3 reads TGCAGTGCTAGGGGGTCCGACAGCTCCTACAATGAGCAGTTCTTC. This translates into CSARGSDSSYNEQFF.